A selection of T cell receptor beta chains follows, all from one sample in a study of OX40 agonist ivuxolimab in advanced cancers. TCRdb keeps only in-frame clones here, not all; method: immunoSEQ multiplex PCR. The sample contains 55,000 to 70,000 clones, around 89% of which appear only once. Source: CD4+ or CD8+ T cells sorted from blood, taken in a trial of the OX40 agonist ivuxolimab. Receptors originate from an adult with an advanced solid tumor such as melanoma, head and neck, liver or kidney cancer. Each CDR3 is given with its conserved first and last residue. The D gene is left open where the match is weak. Size is omitted from some rows. Given values are once, few, many or a class for expanded clones.

d_call: .
clone_size: once
v_call: TRBV28
j_call: TRBJ2-7
cdr3_aa: CASSLRDEQYF
cdr3_nt: TGTGCCAGCAGTTTAAGGGACGAGCAGTACTTC

d_call: .
clone_size: .
v_call: TRBV19
j_call: TRBJ2-1
cdr3_aa: CASSRSGLEQFF
cdr3_nt: TGTGCCAGTAGTAGAAGCGGGTTAGAGCAGTTCTTC

d_call: .
clone_size: .
v_call: TRBV28
j_call: TRBJ2-7
cdr3_aa: CASSSYDGRYEQYF
cdr3_nt: TGTGCCAGCAGTTCGTATGATGGACGCTACGAGCAGTACTTC

d_call: .
clone_size: .
v_call: TRBV6-6
j_call: TRBJ2-1
cdr3_aa: CASTGGTASSYNEQFF
cdr3_nt: TGTGCCAGCACGGGCGGGACCGCTAGCTCCTACAATGAGCAGTTCTTC

d_call: .
clone_size: .
v_call: TRBV19
j_call: TRBJ1-3
cdr3_aa: CASSFQAGTFSGNTIYF
cdr3_nt: TGTGCCAGTAGTTTTCAGGCCGGGACCTTCTCTGGAAACACCATATATTTT

d_call: TRBD1
clone_size: once
v_call: TRBV28
j_call: TRBJ1-3
cdr3_aa: CASRSGTYRGSGNTIYF
cdr3_nt: TGTGCCAGCAGGAGTGGGACTTACAGGGGGTCTGGAAACACCATATATTTT

d_call: .
clone_size: .
v_call: TRBV30
j_call: TRBJ2-2
cdr3_aa: CAWSGLNTGELFF
cdr3_nt: TGTGCCTGGAGTGGACTAAACACCGGGGAGCTGTTTTTT

d_call: .
clone_size: .
v_call: TRBV7-9
j_call: TRBJ2-1
cdr3_aa: CASSFYNEQFF
cdr3_nt: TGTGCCAGCAGCTTCTACAATGAGCAGTTCTTC

d_call: .
clone_size: .
v_call: TRBV6-5
j_call: TRBJ2-4
cdr3_aa: CASRLTEQNIQYF
cdr3_nt: TGTGCCAGCAGATTGACAGAACAAAACATTCAGTACTTC

d_call: .
clone_size: .
v_call: TRBV19
j_call: TRBJ2-7
cdr3_aa: CASSIGGEGSYEQYF
cdr3_nt: TGTGCCAGTAGTATAGGGGGAGAAGGATCCTACGAGCAGTACTTC

d_call: .
clone_size: .
v_call: TRBV7-2
j_call: TRBJ1-6
cdr3_aa: CASSLNGPSPLHF
cdr3_nt: TGTGCCAGCAGCTTAAACGGGCCGTCACCCCTCCACTTT

d_call: .
clone_size: .
v_call: TRBV4-1
j_call: TRBJ1-5
cdr3_aa: CASSQDKWQGNQPQHF
cdr3_nt: TGCGCCAGCAGCCAAGACAAGTGGCAGGGAAATCAGCCCCAGCATTTT

d_call: .
clone_size: .
v_call: TRBV5-6
j_call: TRBJ1-6
cdr3_aa: CASSLLTEDNSPLHF
cdr3_nt: TGTGCCAGCAGCTTGCTGACAGAGGATAATTCACCCCTCCACTTT

d_call: .
clone_size: .
v_call: TRBV7-9
j_call: TRBJ2-2
cdr3_aa: CASSPGTRNTGELFF
cdr3_nt: TGTGCCAGCAGCCCCGGGACAAGGAACACCGGGGAGCTGTTTTTT

d_call: .
clone_size: .
v_call: TRBV25-1
j_call: TRBJ2-2
cdr3_aa: CASSELSRATGELFF
cdr3_nt: TGTGCCAGCAGTGAATTATCCCGGGCCACCGGGGAGCTGTTTTTT

d_call: .
clone_size: .
v_call: TRBV7-3
j_call: TRBJ1-1
cdr3_aa: CASSLAQKGAEAFF
cdr3_nt: TGTGCCAGCAGCTTAGCCCAAAAAGGCGCTGAAGCTTTCTTT

d_call: .
clone_size: .
v_call: TRBV7-9
j_call: TRBJ1-4
cdr3_aa: CASSPQLGSEKLFF
cdr3_nt: TGTGCCAGCAGCCCCCAGTTGGGATCGGAAAAACTGTTTTTT

d_call: .
clone_size: .
v_call: TRBV7-6
j_call: TRBJ2-1
cdr3_aa: CASSLVTDNEQFF
cdr3_nt: TGTGCCAGCAGCTTAGTTACGGACAATGAGCAGTTCTTC

d_call: .
clone_size: .
v_call: TRBV10-2
j_call: TRBJ1-1
cdr3_aa: CASSVQGPNTEAFF
cdr3_nt: TGCGCCAGCAGTGTCCAGGGGCCGAACACTGAAGCTTTCTTT

d_call: .
clone_size: .
v_call: TRBV5-6
j_call: TRBJ1-1
cdr3_aa: CASSFGQMNTEAFF
cdr3_nt: TGTGCCAGCAGCTTCGGCCAGATGAACACTGAAGCTTTCTTT

d_call: TRBD1
clone_size: .
v_call: TRBV6-5
j_call: TRBJ1-1
cdr3_aa: CASSPQGKNTEAFF
cdr3_nt: TGTGCCAGCAGTCCACAGGGGAAGAACACTGAAGCTTTCTTT

d_call: .
clone_size: .
v_call: TRBV5-1
j_call: TRBJ1-3
cdr3_aa: CASSLGSELNTIYF
cdr3_nt: TGCGCCAGCAGCTTAGGGTCGGAGCTAAACACCATATATTTT

d_call: TRBD1
clone_size: .
v_call: TRBV5-5
j_call: TRBJ2-5
cdr3_aa: CASSHRAGTGIGESAQYF
cdr3_nt: TGTGCCAGCAGCCATAGAGCCGGGACAGGGATTGGGGAGTCCGCCCAGTACTTC

d_call: .
clone_size: .
v_call: TRBV28
j_call: TRBJ1-1
cdr3_aa: CASSLRLAGEAFF
cdr3_nt: TGTGCCAGCAGTTTAAGATTGGCAGGTGAAGCTTTCTTT

d_call: .
clone_size: .
v_call: TRBV5-6
j_call: TRBJ1-2
cdr3_aa: CASSFVVGAGGYTF
cdr3_nt: TGTGCCAGCAGCTTCGTCGTGGGGGCGGGTGGCTACACCTTC

d_call: .
clone_size: .
v_call: TRBV2
j_call: TRBJ2-6
cdr3_aa: CASRDSSGANVLTF
cdr3_nt: TGTGCCAGCAGGGACAGCTCTGGGGCCAACGTCCTGACTTTC

d_call: TRBD1
clone_size: .
v_call: TRBV28
j_call: TRBJ1-3
cdr3_aa: CASSLFGRGSGNTIYF
cdr3_nt: TGTGCCAGCAGTTTATTTGGCAGGGGGTCTGGAAACACCATATATTTT

d_call: TRBD1
clone_size: .
v_call: TRBV6-1
j_call: TRBJ1-6
cdr3_aa: CASGRQGYNSPLHF
cdr3_nt: TGTGCCAGCGGGAGACAGGGCTATAATTCACCCCTCCACTTT

d_call: TRBD1
clone_size: .
v_call: TRBV4-2
j_call: TRBJ2-3
cdr3_aa: CASSQDQGVADTQYF
cdr3_nt: TGTGCCAGCAGCCAAGACCAGGGGGTCGCAGATACGCAGTATTTT

d_call: TRBD1
clone_size: .
v_call: TRBV5-1
j_call: TRBJ2-6
cdr3_aa: CASSPLGSGQGAVGANVLTF
cdr3_nt: TGCGCCAGCAGCCCTCTGGGCTCCGGACAGGGGGCGGTAGGGGCCAACGTCCTGACTTTC

d_call: TRBD1
clone_size: .
v_call: TRBV28
j_call: TRBJ2-7
cdr3_aa: CASSSATPGQGPYEQYF
cdr3_nt: TGTGCCAGCAGTTCCGCAACTCCGGGACAGGGTCCATACGAGCAGTACTTC

d_call: .
clone_size: .
v_call: TRBV7-2
j_call: TRBJ2-3
cdr3_aa: CASSLRAGVGTDTQYF
cdr3_nt: TGTGCCAGCAGCTTAAGGGCAGGGGTTGGCACAGATACGCAGTATTTT

d_call: .
clone_size: .
v_call: TRBV19
j_call: TRBJ1-1
cdr3_aa: CASSIRGMNTEAFF
cdr3_nt: TGTGCCAGTAGTATACGAGGGATGAACACTGAAGCTTTCTTT

d_call: TRBD1
clone_size: .
v_call: TRBV19
j_call: TRBJ2-7
cdr3_aa: CASSDPGTGAYEQYF
cdr3_nt: TGTGCCAGTAGTGATCCTGGGACAGGAGCCTACGAGCAGTACTTC

d_call: .
clone_size: .
v_call: TRBV28
j_call: TRBJ1-2
cdr3_aa: CASSSRDNRGYTF
cdr3_nt: TGTGCCAGCAGTTCGAGGGACAATCGAGGCTACACCTTC

d_call: .
clone_size: .
v_call: TRBV10-3
j_call: TRBJ1-1
cdr3_aa: CAISEVGTEAFF
cdr3_nt: TGTGCCATCAGTGAGGTAGGCACTGAAGCTTTCTTT

d_call: .
clone_size: .
v_call: TRBV7-3
j_call: TRBJ1-1
cdr3_aa: CASSLTGGYTEAFF
cdr3_nt: TGTGCCAGCAGCTTAACGGGGGGATACACTGAAGCTTTCTTT

d_call: .
clone_size: .
v_call: TRBV19
j_call: TRBJ1-1
cdr3_aa: CASSRSGLLNTEAFF
cdr3_nt: TGTGCCAGTAGTAGGTCAGGACTCTTGAACACTGAAGCTTTCTTT

d_call: TRBD2
clone_size: .
v_call: TRBV28
j_call: TRBJ2-2
cdr3_aa: CASSLASGLGNTGELFF
cdr3_nt: TGTGCCAGCAGTTTAGCCTCGGGACTAGGGAACACCGGGGAGCTGTTTTTT

d_call: TRBD1
clone_size: .
v_call: TRBV6-6
j_call: TRBJ1-2
cdr3_aa: CASRDRDRGRNGYTF
cdr3_nt: TGTGCCAGCAGGGACCGCGATAGGGGGCGGAATGGCTACACCTTC

d_call: .
clone_size: .
v_call: TRBV10-1
j_call: TRBJ1-6
cdr3_aa: CASSDLYRDSPLHF
cdr3_nt: TGCGCCAGCAGTGACCTTTACAGGGATTCACCCCTCCACTTT

d_call: .
clone_size: .
v_call: TRBV6-6
j_call: TRBJ1-2
cdr3_aa: CASSYGDTVKGYTF
cdr3_nt: TGTGCCAGCAGTTACGGGGACACAGTCAAGGGCTACACCTTC

d_call: .
clone_size: .
v_call: TRBV9
j_call: TRBJ1-2
cdr3_aa: CASSSRTPRTGGYTF
cdr3_nt: TGTGCCAGCAGCAGTAGAACCCCCCGAACGGGTGGCTACACCTTC

d_call: .
clone_size: .
v_call: TRBV7-2
j_call: TRBJ1-2
cdr3_aa: CASSLDGPRGGYTF
cdr3_nt: TGTGCCAGCAGCTTAGATGGGCCGCGTGGGGGCTACACCTTC

d_call: .
clone_size: .
v_call: TRBV2
j_call: TRBJ1-1
cdr3_aa: CASKDRLANTEAFF
cdr3_nt: TGTGCCAGCAAGGACAGATTAGCAAACACTGAAGCTTTCTTT

d_call: .
clone_size: .
v_call: TRBV18
j_call: TRBJ2-5
cdr3_aa: CASSDQETQYF
cdr3_nt: TGTGCCAGCTCAGACCAAGAGACCCAGTACTTC

d_call: TRBD1
clone_size: .
v_call: TRBV30
j_call: TRBJ2-1
cdr3_aa: CAWSVTGQMINEQFF
cdr3_nt: TGTGCCTGGAGTGTAACGGGACAGATGATCAATGAGCAGTTCTTC

d_call: .
clone_size: .
v_call: TRBV29-1
j_call: TRBJ1-1
cdr3_aa: CSAAGQFVIEAFF
cdr3_nt: TGCAGCGCCGCCGGACAGTTTGTGATTGAAGCTTTCTTT

d_call: TRBD1
clone_size: .
v_call: TRBV2
j_call: TRBJ1-5
cdr3_aa: CASGQGDQPQHF
cdr3_nt: TGTGCCAGCGGACAGGGGGATCAGCCCCAGCATTTT

d_call: .
clone_size: .
v_call: TRBV9
j_call: TRBJ2-2
cdr3_aa: CASSVTGSAGELFF
cdr3_nt: TGTGCCAGCAGCGTTACCGGGTCCGCCGGGGAGCTGTTTTTT

d_call: TRBD1
clone_size: .
v_call: TRBV18
j_call: TRBJ2-1
cdr3_aa: CASSPLGQGVLNEQFF
cdr3_nt: TGTGCCAGCTCACCACTGGGACAGGGGGTACTCAATGAGCAGTTCTTC